Each of the 24 T cell receptor beta chains below was sequenced from the same sample in a study of shared clonotypes between healthy human individuals. Clones were read by immunoSEQ multiplex PCR, and TCRdb kept only the in-frame ones, dropping some. The table records 2 million to 2.5 million clones, just over 90% of them present only once. The sequencing input was naive CD4+ T cells from PBMCs. As to subset: CD45RA+ positively selected. The receptor set was obtained from a man younger than 35 in good health. Some clones in this sample may be carry-over from other donors' samples.

The chain carries TRBV12-5 and TRBJ2-5; 11 positions match TRBD2. The germline gives CDR1 LGHNT, CDR2 FRNRAP. Trimming removed 5 bases from V and 3 bases from J; junction bases left unmatched: 5. The CDR3 extends over 15 amino acids. CDR3 nucleotide sequence: TGTGCTAGTGGTCTGGGACTAGCGGATAAAGAGACCCAGTACTTC. Its translation: CASGLGLADKETQYF.

The V gene is TRBV2, the J gene TRBJ2-1; D is uncertain. In germline, CDR1 is SNHLY, CDR2 FYNNEI. Trimming left V 2 bases short and J 4 bases short, with 9 bases between. This CDR3 is 14 amino acids long. CDR3 DNA: TGTGCCAGCAGTGAAATGGCCCTTTACAATGAGCAGTTCTTC. It translates to CASSEMALYNEQFF.

This chain links TRBV11-3 with TRBJ2-5, with D perhaps being TRBD1 or TRBD2 (5 bases each). The V end lost 3 bases, the J end lost 4 bases, and 15 bases lay between the germline ends. This CDR3 is 15 amino acids long. Germline V gene lookup returns CDR1 SGHNT and CDR2 YENEEA. The CDR3 DNA follows: TGTGCCAGCAGCTTGGGGGAAGTGGGCGGAGAGACCCAGTACTTC. It is translated as CASSLGEVGGETQYF. Filled out from reference TRBV11-3 and TRBJ2-5, the complete variable domain reads EAGVVQSPRYKIIEKKQPVAFWCNPISGHNTLYWYLQNLGQGPELLIRYENEEAVDDSQLPKDRFSAERLKGVDSTLKIQPAELGDSAVYLCASSLGEVGGETQYFGPGTRLLVL.

The rearrangement links TRBV5-1 to TRBJ1-1; D might be TRBD1 (5 bases). The CDR3 runs to 16 residues. CDR1 is SGHRS and CDR2 is YFSETQ in the germline V gene. V was trimmed by 4 bases and J by 5 bases, leaving 21 bases between them. CDR3: CASSLDVLGLGTEAFF. The CDR3 DNA is TGCGCCAGCAGCCTCGACGTTCTGGGGCTGGGGACTGAAGCTTTCTTT.

The chain combines TRBV7-9 with TRBJ2-6; the D gene could be TRBD1 or TRBD2 (6 bases each). This CDR3 comprises 15 residues. CDR1 SEHNR and CDR2 FQNEAQ come from the germline V gene (reference sequence). V was pared by 5 bases and J by 4 bases, with 12 bases between. CDR3 amino acids: CASSPGDSGANVLTF. The CDR3 bases are TGTGCCAGCAGCCCAGGGGACTCCGGGGCCAACGTCCTGACTTTC.

Comment on this clone: The sample holds other DNA sequences that translate to the same CDR3. This sequence joins TRBV9 and TRBJ2-2, with 9 bases lining up with TRBD2. CDR3 length: 16 amino acids. Germline V gene data show CDR1 as SGDLS and CDR2 as YYNGEE. V was pared by 2 bases and J by 0 bases, with 2 bases of the junction left unmatched. The CDR3 bases are TGTGCCAGCAGCGTCGCGGGAGGGTCGAACACCGGGGAGCTGTTTTTT. Its protein product is CASSVAGGSNTGELFF.

In its sample, this clone was seen once. Within the sample, other DNA sequences also encode this same CDR3. This chain joins TRBV6-5 and TRBJ1-2, with a tentative D call TRBD1 (6 bases). The CDR3 spans 15 residues. CDR1 and CDR2 from the germline V gene are MNHEY and SVGAGI. Trimming cost V 0 bases and J 0 bases, with 8 bases left between them. CDR3 region: CASSYSRTANYGYTF. The CDR3 DNA follows: TGTGCCAGCAGTTACTCTCGGACAGCTAACTATGGCTACACCTTC.

This sequence joins TRBV5-1 and TRBJ1-1; D is unclear. This CDR3 is 15 amino acids long. Trimming stripped 4 bases from V and 0 bases from J, with 13 bases between. Germline CDR1 is SGHRS and CDR2 is YFSETQ. The CDR3 nucleotides read TGCGCCAGCAGCCCCCCAATAGGGTTGAACACTGAAGCTTTCTTT. The encoded protein is CASSPPIGLNTEAFF.

The rearrangement links TRBV28 to TRBJ2-5, with D perhaps matching TRBD2 (6 bases). Germline V lookup: CDR1 MDHEN, CDR2 SYDVKM. Trimming removed 6 bases at V and 5 bases at J, with 22 bases between. The CDR3 totals 16 residues. The CDR3, as DNA: TGTGCCAGCAGCCGCTACCACAGGCTACGGGGGGAGACCCAGTACTTC. Protein sequence: CASSRYHRLRGETQYF. Supplemented by reference TRBV28 and TRBJ2-5, the full variable domain reads DVKVTQSSRYLVKRTGEKVFLECVQDMDHENMFWYRQDPGLGLRLIYFSYDVKMKEKGDIPEGYSVSREKKERFSLILESASTNQTSMYLCASSRYHRLRGETQYFGPGTRLLVL.

This chain links TRBV5-1 with TRBJ2-3; D uncertain. The CDR3 is 14 residues long. V lost 4 bases and J lost 0, with 9 bases in between. CDR1 and CDR2 (germline): SGHRS, YFSETQ. The CDR3 here is CASSRAQSTDTQYF. CDR3 DNA sequence: TGCGCCAGCAGCAGGGCCCAGAGCACAGATACGCAGTATTTT.

The DNA for the CDR3 is TGTGCCATCAGTGACCGGGGGGGGTCTAGCGGAAGCACAGATACGCAGTATTTT. This codes for CAISDRGGSSGSTDTQYF. This rearrangement joins TRBV10-3 to TRBJ2-3, with TRBD2 matching 8 bases. The CDR3 contains 18 residues. The junction had 11 bases not matched to a gene; V was cut back by 3 bases and J by 0 bases. CDR1 and CDR2 (germline): ENHRY, SYGVKD.

This chain connects TRBV7-3 to TRBJ2-1, with 7 bases lining up with TRBD1. The trim removed 4 bases at V and 5 bases at J, leaving 8 bases unmatched. The CDR3 length is 15 residues. The V gene's germline CDR1 is SGHTA and CDR2 FQGTGA. The CDR3 coding sequence is TGTGCCAGCAGCTCCCCGGGACAGCGAGACAATGAGCAGTTCTTC. This codes for CASSSPGQRDNEQFF.

The chain joins TRBV18 to TRBJ1-1, with D tentatively TRBD1 (5 bases). Per the germline V gene, CDR1 is KGHSH and CDR2 is LQKENI. The CDR3 is 15 residues long. The ends were cut back, 0 bases at V and 0 bases at J, with 8 bases in the middle. The CDR3 loop reads CASSPPGVMNTEAFF. For the CDR3, the DNA is TGTGCCAGCTCACCACCGGGGGTTATGAACACTGAAGCTTTCTTT. Full variable domain (missing parts from reference TRBV18 and TRBJ1-1): NAGVMQNPRHLVRRRGQEARLRCSPMKGHSHVYWYRQLPEEGLKFMVYLQKENIIDESGMPKERFSAEFPKEGPSILRIQQVVRGDSAAYFCASSPPGVMNTEAFFGQGTRLTVV.

Regarding this clone: Other DNA sequences in the same sample also yield this CDR3. The chain joins TRBV6-1 to TRBJ1-2; D gene unclear. Looked up from germline, CDR1 is MNHNS and CDR2 is SASEGT. The CDR3 is made up of 14 amino acids. Trimming took off 2 bases at V and 1 base at J, with 8 bases between the two ends. The CDR3 region is CASSESGRNYGYTF. The DNA of the CDR3 is TGTGCCAGCAGTGAATCAGGCCGTAACTATGGCTACACCTTC.

V and J are TRBV4-1 and TRBJ1-2, with D tentatively TRBD1 (6 bases). Looked up from germline, CDR1 is MGHRA and CDR2 is YSYEKL. The length of the CDR3 is 14 residues. V lost 2 bases and J lost 4, with 11 bases in between. CDR3 coding DNA: TGCGCCAGCAGCCAATCCCACAGGGCCTATGGCTACACCTTC. Encoded protein: CASSQSHRAYGYTF.

This chain joins TRBV6-1 and TRBJ1-1; D is perhaps TRBD1 (6 bases). Germline lookup yields CDR1 MNHNS and CDR2 SASEGT. V was shortened by 2 bases and J by 11 bases, with 18 bases between the two germline ends. The CDR3 spans 14 residues. CDR3 nucleotide sequence: TGTGCCAGCAGTGAATTTGGCCGGGGGCCTAGGGCTTTCTTT. Protein sequence: CASSEFGRGPRAFF.

V usage is TRBV4-1 and J usage is TRBJ1-5; 7 bases are a match to TRBD1. The germline V gene encodes CDR1 MGHRA and CDR2 YSYEKL. V lost 3 bases, J lost 4 bases, and 12 bases stayed unmatched. The CDR3 sequence is 17 residues long. Here the CDR3 DNA reads TGCGCCAGCAGCCAGCTCCCCCAGGGGGGCTTAAATCAGCCCCAGCATTTT. This encodes CASSQLPQGGLNQPQHF.

The gene calls are TRBV28 and TRBJ2-3; 9 bases line up with TRBD2. The germline V gene has CDR1 MDHEN and CDR2 SYDVKM. The CDR3 length is 15 residues. V was pared by 11 bases and J by 9 bases, with 18 bases of the junction left unmatched. The CDR3 reads CARSRREGPKETQYF. Here the CDR3 DNA reads TGTGCCCGAAGCAGGCGGGAGGGCCCCAAGGAGACGCAGTATTTT.

The chain is built from TRBV9 and TRBJ2-5; 11 bases are a match to TRBD2. Trimming removed 4 bases from V and 2 bases from J; junction bases left unmatched: 7. Germline lookup yields CDR1 SGDLS and CDR2 YYNGEE. The CDR3 contains 16 residues. The CDR3 bases are TGTGCCAGCAGCAAGGGGGCTAGCGGGAGGCAAGAGACCCAGTACTTC. Translation gives CASSKGASGRQETQYF.

This clone was counted only a few times. The genes are TRBV28 and TRBJ2-7; D ambiguous. The ends were cut back, 3 bases at V and 11 bases at J, with 11 bases in the middle. CDR3 length: 11 residues. From germline, CDR1 is MDHEN and CDR2 SYDVKM. As DNA, the CDR3 is TGTGCCAGCAGTTTCTCGGGCCAGGAGTACTTC. Translated: CASSFSGQEYF.

V and J are TRBV28 and TRBJ2-4; D possibly corresponds to TRBD1 (6 bases). V was clipped by 3 bases and J by 2 bases, with 20 bases between them. The germline CDR1 and CDR2 sequences are MDHEN and SYDVKM. The CDR3 sequence is 18 residues long. CDR3 in amino acids: CASSFPATGQITKNIQYF. The CDR3, as DNA: TGTGCCAGCAGTTTCCCCGCGACAGGCCAAATTACCAAAAACATTCAGTACTTC.

Comment on this clone: The sample carries other DNA sequences with the same CDR3. This chain joins TRBV28 and TRBJ2-3, with 7 positions matching TRBD2. Germline V gene lookup returns CDR1 MDHEN and CDR2 SYDVKM. The junction had 3 bases not matched to a gene; V was cut back by 3 bases and J by 0 bases. This CDR3 is 15 amino acids long. CDR3 protein: CASSFSGSSTDTQYF. The DNA for the CDR3 is TGTGCCAGCAGTTTTAGCGGGTCTAGCACAGATACGCAGTATTTT.

The V call is TRBV4-1, the J call TRBJ2-4; D is perhaps TRBD1 or TRBD2 (8 bases each). The CDR3 runs to 18 residues. CDR1 is MGHRA and CDR2 is YSYEKL in the germline V gene. Deletions cut 1 base from V and 0 bases from J, with 16 bases between. Written as DNA, the CDR3 is TGCGCCAGCAGCCAAGCAGACAGGGGACTAGTAGCCAAAAACATTCAGTACTTC. It yields the protein CASSQADRGLVAKNIQYF.

Remarks on this clone: This sample includes further DNA sequences coding for the same CDR3. The V call is TRBV11-2, the J call TRBJ2-1; TRBD1 aligns across 8 bases. This CDR3 region has 12 residues. Germline V CDR1 and CDR2: SGHAT, FQNNGV. The V segment lost 3 bases and the J segment 8 bases; nucleotides outside the gene matches: 0. The CDR3 DNA sequence: TGTGCCAGCAGCTTGGACAGGGATGAGCAGTTCTTC. It encodes CASSLDRDEQFF.